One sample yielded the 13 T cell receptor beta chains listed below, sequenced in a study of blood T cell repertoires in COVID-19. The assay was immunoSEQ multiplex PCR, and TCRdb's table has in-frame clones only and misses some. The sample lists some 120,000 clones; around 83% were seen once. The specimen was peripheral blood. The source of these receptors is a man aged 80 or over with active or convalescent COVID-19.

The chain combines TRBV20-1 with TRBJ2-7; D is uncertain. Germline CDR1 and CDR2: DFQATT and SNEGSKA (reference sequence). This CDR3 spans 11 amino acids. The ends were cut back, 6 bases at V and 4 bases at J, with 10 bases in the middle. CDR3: CSAAPGYEQYF. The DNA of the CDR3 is TGCAGTGCAGCCCCAGGTTACGAGCAGTACTTC.

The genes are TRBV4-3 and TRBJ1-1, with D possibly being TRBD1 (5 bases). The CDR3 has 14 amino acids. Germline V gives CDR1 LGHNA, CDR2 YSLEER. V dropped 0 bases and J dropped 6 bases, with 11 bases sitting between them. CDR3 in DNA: TGCGCCAGCAGCCAAGACAGGGTTAGCCCTGAAGCTTTCTTT. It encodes CASSQDRVSPEAFF.

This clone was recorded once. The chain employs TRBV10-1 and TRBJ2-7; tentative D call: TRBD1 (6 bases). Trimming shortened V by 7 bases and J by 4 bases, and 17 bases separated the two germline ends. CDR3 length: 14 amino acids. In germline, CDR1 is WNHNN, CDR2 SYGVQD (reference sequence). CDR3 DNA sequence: TGCGCCAGCAAGTGGTGGGACAACAAGTACGAGCAGTACTTC. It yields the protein CASKWWDNKYEQYF.

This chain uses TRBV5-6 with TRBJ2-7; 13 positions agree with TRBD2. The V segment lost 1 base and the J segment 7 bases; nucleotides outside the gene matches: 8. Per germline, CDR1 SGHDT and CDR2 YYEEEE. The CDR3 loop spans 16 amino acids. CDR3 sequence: CASSLMGTSGDPEQYF. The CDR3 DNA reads TGTGCCAGCAGCTTGATGGGGACTAGCGGGGACCCGGAGCAGTACTTC.

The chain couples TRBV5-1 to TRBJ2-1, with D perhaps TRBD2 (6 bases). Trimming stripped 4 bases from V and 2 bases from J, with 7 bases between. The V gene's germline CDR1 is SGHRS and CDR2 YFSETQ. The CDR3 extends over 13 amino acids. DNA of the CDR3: TGCGCCAGCAGCCGGGGGACCTACAATGAGCAGTTCTTC. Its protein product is CASSRGTYNEQFF. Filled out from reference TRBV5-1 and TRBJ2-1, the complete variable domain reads KAGVTQTPRYLIKTRGQQVTLSCSPISGHRSVSWYQQTPGQGLQFLFEYFSETQRNKGNFPGRFSGRQFSNSRSEMNVSTLELGDSALYLCASSRGTYNEQFFGPGTRLTVL.

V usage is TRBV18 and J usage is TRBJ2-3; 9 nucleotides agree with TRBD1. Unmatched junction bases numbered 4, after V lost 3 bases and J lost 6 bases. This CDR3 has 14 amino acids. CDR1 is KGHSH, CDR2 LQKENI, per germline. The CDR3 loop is CASSPRTGADTQYF. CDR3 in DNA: TGTGCCAGCTCACCCAGGACAGGGGCCGATACGCAGTATTTT. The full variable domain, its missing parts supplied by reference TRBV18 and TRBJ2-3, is NAGVMQNPRHLVRRRGQEARLRCSPMKGHSHVYWYRQLPEEGLKFMVYLQKENIIDESGMPKERFSAEFPKEGPSILRIQQVVRGDSAAYFCASSPRTGADTQYFGPGTRLTVL.

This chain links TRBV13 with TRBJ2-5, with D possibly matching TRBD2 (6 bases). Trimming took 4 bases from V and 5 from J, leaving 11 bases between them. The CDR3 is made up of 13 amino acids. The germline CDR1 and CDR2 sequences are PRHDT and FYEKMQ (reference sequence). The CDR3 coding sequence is TGTGCCAGCAGCTCCCCAGGAGGGGAGACCCAGTACTTC. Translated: CASSSPGGETQYF. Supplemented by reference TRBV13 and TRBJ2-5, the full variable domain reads AAGVIQSPRHLIKEKRETATLKCYPIPRHDTVYWYQQGPGQDPQFLISFYEKMQSDKGSIPDRFSAQQFSDYHSELNMSSLELGDSALYFCASSSPGGETQYFGPGTRLLVL.

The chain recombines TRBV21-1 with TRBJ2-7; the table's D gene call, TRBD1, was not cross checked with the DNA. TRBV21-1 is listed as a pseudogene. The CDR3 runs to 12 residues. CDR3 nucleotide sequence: TGTGCCCCCGGGACAGGGATCTACGAGCAGTACTTC. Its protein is CAPGTGIYEQYF.

The CDR3 spells CASTRGVDEKLFF. CDR3 nucleotides: TGTGCCAGCACCCGGGGGGTTGACGAAAAACTGTTTTTT. The chain links TRBV3-1 (or the pseudogene TRBV3-2) to TRBJ1-4; D might be TRBD1 (5 bases). The CDR3 has 13 amino acids. Looked up from germline, CDR1 is LGHDT and CDR2 is YNNKEL (reference sequence). V lost 7 bases and J 8 bases, leaving 14 bases between the germline ends.

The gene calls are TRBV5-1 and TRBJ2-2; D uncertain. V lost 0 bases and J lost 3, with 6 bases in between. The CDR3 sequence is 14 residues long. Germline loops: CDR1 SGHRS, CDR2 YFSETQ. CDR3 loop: CASSLAVYTGELFF. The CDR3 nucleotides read TGCGCCAGCAGCTTGGCAGTCTACACCGGGGAGCTGTTTTTT.

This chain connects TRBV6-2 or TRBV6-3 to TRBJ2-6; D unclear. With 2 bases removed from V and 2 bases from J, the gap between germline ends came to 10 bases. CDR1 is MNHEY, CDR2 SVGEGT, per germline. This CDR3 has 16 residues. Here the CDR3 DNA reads TGTGCCAGCAGTTACGGCGGCAGAGCTGGGGCCAACGTCCTGACTTTC. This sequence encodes CASSYGGRAGANVLTF.

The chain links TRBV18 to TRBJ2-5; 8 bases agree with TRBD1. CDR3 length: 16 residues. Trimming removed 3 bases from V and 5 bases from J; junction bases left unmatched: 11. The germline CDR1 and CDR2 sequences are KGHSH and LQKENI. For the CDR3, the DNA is TGTGCCAGCTCACCGATAACAGGGGGTACTGTGGAGACCCAGTACTTC. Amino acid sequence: CASSPITGGTVETQYF.

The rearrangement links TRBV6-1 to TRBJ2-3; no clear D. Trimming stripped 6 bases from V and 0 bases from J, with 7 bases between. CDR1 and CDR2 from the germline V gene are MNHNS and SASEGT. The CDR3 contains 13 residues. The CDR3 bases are TGTGCCAGCAGCAGTCATAGCACAGATACGCAGTATTTT. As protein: CASSSHSTDTQYF.